This TCR beta chain originates from a study of cytomegalovirus exposure and HLA in healthy donors. Study-level results: Presence/absence analyses rested on an assumption that sequencing depth was roughly uniform across donors. CMV antigen specificity was confirmed in vitro for three CMV-associated chains. Cytomegalovirus-associated TCR beta chains were listed, numbering under 200.

Trimming cost V 3 bases and J 2 bases, with 17 bases left between them. The CDR3 is 17 amino acids. Of note for this clone: The target antigen is unknown.

Amplification used 60 Vbeta primers and 13 Jbeta primers. The data were produced by immunoSEQ multiplex PCR, yet TCRdb's version contains in-frame clones alone and is incomplete. Here the sample spans approximately 240,000 clones, around 89% being singletons. Every donor was a healthy person donating bone marrow. The chain employs TRBV23-1 and TRBJ2-1; maybe TRBD1 (6 bases). TRBV23-1 is recorded as an ORF, its role being uncertain. The sequenced material came from PBMCs. The clonotype comes from a woman between 18 and 29 years old in good health and CMV-seronegative. Written as DNA, the CDR3 is TGCGCCAGCAGTCATGCGAGCTGGGACAAGGCCTACAATGAGCAGTTCTTC. This codes for CASSHASWDKAYNEQFF.